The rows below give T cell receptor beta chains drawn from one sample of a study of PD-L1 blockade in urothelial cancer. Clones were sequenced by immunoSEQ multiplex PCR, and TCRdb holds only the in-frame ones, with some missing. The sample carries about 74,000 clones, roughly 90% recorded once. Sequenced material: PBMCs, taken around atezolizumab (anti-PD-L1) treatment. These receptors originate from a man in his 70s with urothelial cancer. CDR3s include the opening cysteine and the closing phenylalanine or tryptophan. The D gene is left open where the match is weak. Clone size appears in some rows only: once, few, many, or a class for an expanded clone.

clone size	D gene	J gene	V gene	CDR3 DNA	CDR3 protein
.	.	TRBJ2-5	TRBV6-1	TGTGCCAGCAGTGAAAACCTTCTTTTAGGGGGAGAGACCCAGTACTTC	CASSENLLLGGETQYF
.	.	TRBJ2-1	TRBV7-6	TGTGCCAGCAGCTTATTAGTTGCTAGCTCCTACAATGAGCAGTTCTTC	CASSLLVASSYNEQFF
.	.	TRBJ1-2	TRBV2	TGTGCCAGCAGTGAAGTTGGGCAGGTCTCGCGGGGAGGCTACACCTTC	CASSEVGQVSRGGYTF
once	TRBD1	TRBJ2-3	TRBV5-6	TGTGCCAGCAGATTGGGACAGATCACAGATACGCAGTATTTT	CASRLGQITDTQYF
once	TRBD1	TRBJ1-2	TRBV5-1	TGCGCCAGCAGCTTGGAGTGGGCAGGGGGTAGCTATGGCTACACCTTC	CASSLEWAGGSYGYTF
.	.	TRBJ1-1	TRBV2	TGTGCCAGCAGTGGAGGGCTCGGGACTGAAGCTTTCTTT	CASSGGLGTEAFF
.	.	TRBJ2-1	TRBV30	TGTGCCTGGAAGGGGGGGCATGAGCAGTTCTTC	CAWKGGHEQFF
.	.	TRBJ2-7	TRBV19	TGTGCCAGTTCAACAGGGCGACGCTACGAGCAGTACTTC	CASSTGRRYEQYF
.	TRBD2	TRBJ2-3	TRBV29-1	TGCAGCGTCGGGGGGAGCGGAGATACGCAGTATTTT	CSVGGSGDTQYF
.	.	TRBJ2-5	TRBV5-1	TGCGCCAGCAGCTTGGGAGGGCGGGGCGAAGAGACCCAGTACTTC	CASSLGGRGEETQYF
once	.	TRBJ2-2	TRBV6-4	TGTGCCAGCAGTTTGGACAGGAACACCGGGGAGCTGTTTTTT	CASSLDRNTGELFF
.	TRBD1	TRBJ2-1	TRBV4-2	TGTGCCAGCAGCCCTCGGACAGGGGGTTACAATGAGCAGTTCTTC	CASSPRTGGYNEQFF
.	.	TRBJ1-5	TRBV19	TGTGCCAGTGCCCAGGTCCACAATCAGCCCCAGCATTTT	CASAQVHNQPQHF
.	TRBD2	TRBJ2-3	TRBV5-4	TGTGCCAGCAGCTTGGGGACTAGCGGGAGTGGGCTGGATACGCAGTATTTT	CASSLGTSGSGLDTQYF
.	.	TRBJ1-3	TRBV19	TGTGCCAGTAGCTTACTTGGGCCGAGCTCTGGAAACACCATATATTTT	CASSLLGPSSGNTIYF
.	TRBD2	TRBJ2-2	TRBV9	TGTGCCAGCAGCGTATACGGGACTAGCACCGGGGAGCTGTTTTTT	CASSVYGTSTGELFF
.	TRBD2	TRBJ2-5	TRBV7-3	TGTGCCAGCAGCTTAAATAGCGGGGCGGGGACCCAGTACTTC	CASSLNSGAGTQYF
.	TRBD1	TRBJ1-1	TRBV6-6	TGTGCCAGCAGTTTTCCAGGGGGCGGCTCTGAAGCTTTCTTT	CASSFPGGGSEAFF
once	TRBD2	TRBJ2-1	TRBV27	TGTGCCAGCAGTTTAAGGCTAGCGGGAGGGTATGAGCAGTTCTTC	CASSLRLAGGYEQFF
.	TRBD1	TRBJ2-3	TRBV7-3	TGTGCCAGCAGCCTACAGGGGGCCAAAGATACGCAGTATTTT	CASSLQGAKDTQYF
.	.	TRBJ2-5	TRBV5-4	TGTGCCAGCAGCTTGGATCAGGGGAGAGGGGAGACCCAGTACTTC	CASSLDQGRGETQYF
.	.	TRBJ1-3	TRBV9	TGTGCCAGCAGTTCAGGAAACACCATATATTTT	CASSSGNTIYF
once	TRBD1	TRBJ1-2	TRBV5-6	TGTGCCAGCAGCCACTGGGACAGGCCAAGTTATGGCTACACCTTC	CASSHWDRPSYGYTF
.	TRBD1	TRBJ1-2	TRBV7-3	TGTGCCAGCGGCCAGACAGGGGAAGCTGGTGGCTACACCTTC	CASGQTGEAGGYTF
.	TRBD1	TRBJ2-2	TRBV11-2	TGTGCCAGCAGCCCCCCAGGGGGCCCTAACACCGGGGAGCTGTTTTTT	CASSPPGGPNTGELFF
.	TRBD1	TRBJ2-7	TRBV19	TGTGCCAGTAGTAGCCGGGACAGGGGCTCCTACGAGCAGTACTTC	CASSSRDRGSYEQYF
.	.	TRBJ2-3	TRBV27	TGTGCCAGCAGTTACCGGACTTTCACAGATACGCAGTATTTT	CASSYRTFTDTQYF
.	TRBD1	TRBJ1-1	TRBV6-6	TGTGCCAGCAGGGACCGGGACAGGGCCGCTTTCTTT	CASRDRDRAAFF
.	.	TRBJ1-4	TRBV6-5	TGTGCCAGCAGTTACTCTACATGGGCCGGAGGAGAAAAACTGTTTTTT	CASSYSTWAGGEKLFF
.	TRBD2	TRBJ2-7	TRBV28	TGTGCCAGCAGGCCCACTAGCGACGAGCAGTACTTC	CASRPTSDEQYF
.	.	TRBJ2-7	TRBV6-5	TGTGCCAGCAGTTACTCGAGTCTCCCCTACGTGCAGTACTTC	CASSYSSLPYVQYF
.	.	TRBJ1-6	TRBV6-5	TGTGCCAGCAGAGGAGGGGCCAGGGAACATTCACCCCTCCACTTT	CASRGGAREHSPLHF
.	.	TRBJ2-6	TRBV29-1	TGCAGCGTTGCGTTCTCTGGGGCCAACGTCCTGACTTTC	CSVAFSGANVLTF
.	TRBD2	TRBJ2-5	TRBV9	TGTGCCAGCAGCGTAGGGAGGCTAGCGGCGCAAGAGACCCAGTACTTC	CASSVGRLAAQETQYF
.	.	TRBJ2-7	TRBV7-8	TGTGCCAGCAGCCCATTGTGGCGGAGGGGAATCTACGAGCAGTACTTC	CASSPLWRRGIYEQYF
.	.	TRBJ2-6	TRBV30	TGTGCCTGGAGTAGTGAGGGTGGGATTGCTACTGGGGCCAACGTCCTGACTTTC	CAWSSEGGIATGANVLTF
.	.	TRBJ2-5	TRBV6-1	TGTGCCAGCAGTGGTAGCGGTTTAAAGGCCCAGTACTTC	CASSGSGLKAQYF
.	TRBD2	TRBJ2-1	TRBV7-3	TGTGCCAGCAGCAAACTAGCGGGAGGGCCGGAGGGTGAGCAGTTCTTC	CASSKLAGGPEGEQFF
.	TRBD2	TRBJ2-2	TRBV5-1	TGCGCCAGCAGCTTGTTCGCGGGAGCAGGCACCGGGGAGCTGTTTTTT	CASSLFAGAGTGELFF
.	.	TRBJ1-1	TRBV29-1	TGCAGCGTTGGGAGCCGTGCTGAAGCTTTCTTT	CSVGSRAEAFF
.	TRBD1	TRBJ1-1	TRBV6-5	TGTGCCAGCAGTTCGCAACAGGGGGCTCACACTGAAGCTTTCTTT	CASSSQQGAHTEAFF
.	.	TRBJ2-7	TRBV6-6	TGTGCCAGCAGAAACAGGGTCGAGCAGTACTTC	CASRNRVEQYF
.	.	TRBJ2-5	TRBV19	TGTGCCAGTAGTATCGTCGGGGTACAAGAGACCCAGTACTTC	CASSIVGVQETQYF
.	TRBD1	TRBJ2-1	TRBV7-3	TGTGCCAGCAGCGAGAGCCAGGGGACAGGCGTTAACAATGAGCAGTTCTTC	CASSESQGTGVNNEQFF
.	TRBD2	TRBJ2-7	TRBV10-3	TGTGCCATCAGTTCAGCGGGAGAGGGGTACGAGCAGTACTTC	CAISSAGEGYEQYF
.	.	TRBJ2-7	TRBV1	TGCACCAGCAGCCAAGTAGCGGGAGGTCCCCAGGGCGCCTACGAGCAGTACTTC	CTSSQVAGGPQGAYEQYF
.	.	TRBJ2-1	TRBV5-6	TGTGCCAGCAGCCAGTATCGTTACAATGAGCAGTTCTTC	CASSQYRYNEQFF
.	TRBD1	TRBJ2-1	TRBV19	TGTGCCAGTAGTATTAGGGGACAGGGGGCGTATGAGCAGTTCTTC	CASSIRGQGAYEQFF
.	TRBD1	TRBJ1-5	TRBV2	TGTGCCAGCAGCCCGACAGGGAGCAATCAGCCCCAGCATTTT	CASSPTGSNQPQHF
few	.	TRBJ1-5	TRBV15	TGTGCCACCAGCAGAGACTTTCATCAGCCCCAGCATTTT	CATSRDFHQPQHF
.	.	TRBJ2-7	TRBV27	TGTGCCAGCAGGGAGCCAGGGGGGAGGGAGCAGTACTTC	CASREPGGREQYF
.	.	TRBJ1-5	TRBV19	TGTGCCAGTAGTATCGGGGGAGGGACCAATCAGCCCCAGCATTTT	CASSIGGGTNQPQHF
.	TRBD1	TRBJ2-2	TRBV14	TGTGCCAGCAGCCAAGACCACGGGCCGGGACAGGGGGCCACCGGGGAGCTGTTTTTT	CASSQDHGPGQGATGELFF
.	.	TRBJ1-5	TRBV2	TGTGCCAGCAGTGAAGCGGCTTATCAGCCCCAGCATTTT	CASSEAAYQPQHF
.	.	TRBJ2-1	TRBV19	TGTGCCACCGCAGGGGTGAACAACTACAATGAGCAGTTCTTC	CATAGVNNYNEQFF